The rows below give T cell receptor beta chains drawn from one sample of a study of cytomegalovirus exposure and HLA in healthy donors. Repertoires were generated with immunoSEQ multiplex PCR, while TCRdb's copy carries only in-frame clones and drops some. Of some 150,000 clones listed, 79% are singletons. Sequencing was performed on PBMCs. These receptors originate from a man between 45 and 60 years old in good health and CMV-seropositive. Both conserved end residues are part of each CDR3. The D gene is left open where the match is weak. Expanded clones are given a class, and other clones once, few, many or no size at all.

J,size,D,length,V,CDR3,DNA
TRBJ2-7,NA,TRBD2,20,TRBV19,CASSILFGGRLAGGPCEQYF,TGTGCCAGTAGTATTTTGTTTGGGGGAAGACTAGCGGGAGGGCCGTGCGAGCAGTACTTC
TRBJ2-3,few,TRBD1,18,TRBV5-1,CASSLAPPGQGFADTQYF,TGCGCCAGCAGCTTGGCCCCTCCGGGACAGGGGTTTGCAGATACGCAGTATTTT
TRBJ2-7,few,TRBD2,13,TRBV6-5,CASRPGGVYEQYF,TGTGCCAGCAGGCCCGGGGGGGTCTACGAGCAGTACTTC
TRBJ2-3,NA,NA,14,TRBV5-1,CASSLVRETDTQYF,TGCGCCAGCAGCTTGGTTCGGGAGACAGATACGCAGTATTTT
TRBJ2-7,NA,NA,16,TRBV9,CASSSRGSEVAYEQYF,TGTGCCAGCAGCTCAAGGGGTAGTGAAGTGGCCTACGAGCAGTACTTC
TRBJ2-4,NA,TRBD2,13,TRBV27,CASSPRTSGIMYF,TGTGCCAGCAGTCCTAGGACTAGCGGGATTATGTACTTC
TRBJ1-2,once,NA,14,TRBV4-2,CASSQDRSGIRYTF,TGTGCCAGCAGCCAAGATCGGTCAGGGATCCGCTACACCTTC
TRBJ2-7,few,NA,13,TRBV27,CASRRLNSYEQYF,TGTGCCAGCAGGAGACTGAACTCCTACGAGCAGTACTTC
TRBJ2-7,few,TRBD2,12,TRBV7-8,CASSQRGYEQYF,TGTGCCAGCAGCCAGCGGGGTTACGAGCAGTACTTC
TRBJ1-3,NA,NA,16,TRBV11-2,CASSLQEGGTGNTIYF,TGTGCCAGCAGCTTACAAGAAGGGGGAACTGGAAACACCATATATTTT
TRBJ1-4,NA,NA,13,TRBV30,CAWSGGTNEKLFF,TGTGCCTGGAGCGGGGGGACTAATGAAAAACTGTTTTTT
TRBJ1-4,NA,NA,17,TRBV2,CASSEVMLERLDEKLFF,TGTGCCAGCAGTGAAGTTATGTTGGAGCGTTTGGATGAAAAACTGTTTTTT
TRBJ1-3,NA,TRBD1,18,TRBV28,CASSLPSWDRGSGNTIYF,TGTGCCAGCAGTTTGCCCTCGTGGGACAGGGGCTCTGGAAACACCATATATTTT
TRBJ2-3,NA,TRBD1,14,TRBV5-5,CASSKDRDTDTQYF,TGTGCCAGCAGCAAGGACAGGGACACAGATACGCAGTATTTT
TRBJ1-1,few,TRBD1,15,TRBV11-2,CASSTIRQGRTEAFF,TGTGCCAGCAGCACCATTAGACAGGGAAGGACGGAAGCTTTCTTT